This T cell receptor beta chain was found in a study of early T cells in non-severe SARS-CoV-2 infection. TCRdb processed the 5' RACE reads anew with MiXCR; each CDR3 protein has one entry. The table shows roughly 99,000 distinct CDR3 sequences, with 9.5% to 15% occurring only once. Germline V lookup: CDR1 LGHDT, CDR2 YNNKEL (reference sequence). J gave up 8 bases and V 4 bases, and 8 bases lay outside the gene matches. The CDR3 has 15 amino acids. This receptor was obtained from an adult who was a healthcare worker with PCR-confirmed SARS-CoV-2 infection or an uninfected control (not recorded which). The chain links TRBV3-1 to TRBJ2-1; 10 bases match TRBD1. Here the sequenced sample was whole blood, taken at baseline. The CDR3 sequence: CASSPPGQGLYEQFF. The CDR3, as DNA: TGTGCCAGCAGCCCGCCGGGACAGGGGTTGTATGAGCAGTTCTTC.